The sequence of this T cell receptor (beta chain) was determined in a study of neurological immune-mediated disorders. Trimming shortened V by 1 base and J by 5 bases, and 8 bases separated the two germline ends. The CDR3 runs to 12 residues. Germline CDR1 DFQATT, CDR2 SNEGSKA (reference sequence). This clonotype appeared many times. Its target is unknown. Findings and caveats of the study: In HTLV-1-associated myelopathy, TCR clonal expansion was greatest, and in multiple sclerosis it was least, below healthy controls. CDR3 amino acid sequences found in expanded clones were never shared across subjects, suggesting private repertoires in all groups. When repertoires were grouped phylogenetically, those of 18 of 34 multiple sclerosis patients fell into one related-CDR3 cluster, a possible signature.

A single record per CDR3 protein comes from TCRdb applying MiXCR to the 5' RACE reads. The sample includes 54,000 or so distinct CDR3 sequences, roughly 3.8% of them seen just once. This TCR was recovered from a man aged 60-69 years with multiple sclerosis. The chain employs TRBV20-1 and TRBJ1-1; tentatively, D is TRBD1 (5 bases). Material for sequencing was PBMCs. CDR3 residues: CSARAGLTEAFF. The CDR3 DNA reads TGCAGTGCTAGAGCAGGGTTAACTGAAGCTTTCTTT.